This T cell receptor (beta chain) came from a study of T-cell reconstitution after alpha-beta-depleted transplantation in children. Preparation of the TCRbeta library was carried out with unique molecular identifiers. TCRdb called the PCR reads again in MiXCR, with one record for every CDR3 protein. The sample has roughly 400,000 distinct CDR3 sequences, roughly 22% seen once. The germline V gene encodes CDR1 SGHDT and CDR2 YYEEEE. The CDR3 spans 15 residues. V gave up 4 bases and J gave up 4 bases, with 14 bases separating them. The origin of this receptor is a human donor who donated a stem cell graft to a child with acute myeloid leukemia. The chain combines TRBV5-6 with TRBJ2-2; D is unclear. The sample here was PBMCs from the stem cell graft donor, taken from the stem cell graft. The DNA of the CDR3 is TGTGCCAGCAGCACCCAGAATAGAATCACCGGGGAGCTGTTTTTT. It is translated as CASSTQNRITGELFF.